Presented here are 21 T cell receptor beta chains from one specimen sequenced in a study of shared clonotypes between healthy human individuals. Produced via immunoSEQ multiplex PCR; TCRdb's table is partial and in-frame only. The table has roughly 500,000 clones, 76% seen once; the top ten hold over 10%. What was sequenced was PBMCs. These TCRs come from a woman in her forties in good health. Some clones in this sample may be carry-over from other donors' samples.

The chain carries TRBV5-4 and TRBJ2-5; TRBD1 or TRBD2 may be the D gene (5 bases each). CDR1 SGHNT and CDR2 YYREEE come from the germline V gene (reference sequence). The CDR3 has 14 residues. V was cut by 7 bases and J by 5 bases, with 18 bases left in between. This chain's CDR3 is CASGRPGRGETQYF. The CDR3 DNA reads TGTGCCAGCGGTAGGCCGGGGCGAGGCGAGACCCAGTACTTC.

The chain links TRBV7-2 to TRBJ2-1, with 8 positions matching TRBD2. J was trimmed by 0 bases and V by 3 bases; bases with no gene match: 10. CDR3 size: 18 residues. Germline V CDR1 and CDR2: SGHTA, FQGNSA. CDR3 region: CASSLNIAGTSSYNEQFF. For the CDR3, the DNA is TGTGCCAGCAGCTTGAACATTGCCGGGACTAGCTCCTACAATGAGCAGTTCTTC.

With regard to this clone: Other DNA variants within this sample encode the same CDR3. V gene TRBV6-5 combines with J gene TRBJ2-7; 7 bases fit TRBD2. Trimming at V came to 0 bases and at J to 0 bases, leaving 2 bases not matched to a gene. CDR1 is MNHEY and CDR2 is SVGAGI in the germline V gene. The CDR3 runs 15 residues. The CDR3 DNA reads TGTGCCAGCAGTTACTCTCGCGGGAGCTCCTACGAGCAGTACTTC. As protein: CASSYSRGSSYEQYF.

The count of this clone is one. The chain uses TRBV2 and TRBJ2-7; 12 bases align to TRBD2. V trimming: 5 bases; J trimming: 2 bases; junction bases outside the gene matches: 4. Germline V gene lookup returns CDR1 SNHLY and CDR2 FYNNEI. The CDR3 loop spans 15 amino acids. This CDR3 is CASSSSGRVTYEQYF. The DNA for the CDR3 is TGTGCCAGCAGTTCTAGCGGGAGGGTAACCTACGAGCAGTACTTC.

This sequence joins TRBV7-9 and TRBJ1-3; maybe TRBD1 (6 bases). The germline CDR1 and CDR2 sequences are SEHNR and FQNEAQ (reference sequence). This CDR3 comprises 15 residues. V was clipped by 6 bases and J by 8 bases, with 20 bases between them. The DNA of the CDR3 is TGTGCCAGCAGAACCGGACGTGGGGGGGCCGACACCATATATTTT. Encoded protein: CASRTGRGGADTIYF.

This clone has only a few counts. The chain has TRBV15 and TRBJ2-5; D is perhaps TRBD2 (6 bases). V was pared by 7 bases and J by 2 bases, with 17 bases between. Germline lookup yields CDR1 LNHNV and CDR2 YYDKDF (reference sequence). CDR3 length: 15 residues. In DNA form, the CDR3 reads TGTGCCACCACACCCGGGACTGCACCACAAGAGACCCAGTACTTC. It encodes CATTPGTAPQETQYF.

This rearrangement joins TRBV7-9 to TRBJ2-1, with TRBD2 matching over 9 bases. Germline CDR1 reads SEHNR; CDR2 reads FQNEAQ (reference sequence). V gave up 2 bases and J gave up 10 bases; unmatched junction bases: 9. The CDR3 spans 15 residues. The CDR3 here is CASSLLGLAFREQFF. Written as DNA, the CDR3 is TGTGCCAGCAGCTTACTGGGACTAGCCTTCAGGGAGCAGTTCTTC.

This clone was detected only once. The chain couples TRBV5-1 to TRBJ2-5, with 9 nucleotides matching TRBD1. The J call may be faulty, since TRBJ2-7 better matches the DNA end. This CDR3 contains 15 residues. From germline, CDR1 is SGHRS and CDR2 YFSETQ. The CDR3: CASSVGQGPLYEQYF. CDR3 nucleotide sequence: TGCGCCAGCAGCGTAGGACAGGGGCCCCTCTACGAGCAGTACTTC.

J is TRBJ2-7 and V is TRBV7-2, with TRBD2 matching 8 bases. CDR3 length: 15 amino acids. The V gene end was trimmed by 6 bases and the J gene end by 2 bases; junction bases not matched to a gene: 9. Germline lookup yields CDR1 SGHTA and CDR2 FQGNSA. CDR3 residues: CASSPRAAGAYEQYF. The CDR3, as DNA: TGTGCCAGCAGTCCTCGGGCAGCGGGAGCCTACGAGCAGTACTTC.

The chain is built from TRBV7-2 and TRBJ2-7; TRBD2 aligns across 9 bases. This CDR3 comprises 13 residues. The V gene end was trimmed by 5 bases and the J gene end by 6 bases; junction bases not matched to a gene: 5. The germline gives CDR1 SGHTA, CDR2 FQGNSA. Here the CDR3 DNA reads TGTGCCAGCAGCGTGACTAGCGGTAGCGAGCAGTACTTC. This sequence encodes CASSVTSGSEQYF.

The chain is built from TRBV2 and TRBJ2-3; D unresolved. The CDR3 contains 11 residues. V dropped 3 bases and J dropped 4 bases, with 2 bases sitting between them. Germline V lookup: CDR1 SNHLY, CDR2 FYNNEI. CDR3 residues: CASSDPDTQYF. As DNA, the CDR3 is TGTGCCAGCAGTGACCCAGATACGCAGTATTTT.

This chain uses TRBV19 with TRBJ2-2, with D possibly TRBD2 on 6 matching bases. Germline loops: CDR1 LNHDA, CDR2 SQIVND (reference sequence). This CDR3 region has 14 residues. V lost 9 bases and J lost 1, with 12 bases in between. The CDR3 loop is CASRRRENTGELFF. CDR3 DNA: TGTGCCAGCCGGAGGAGGGAGAACACCGGGGAGCTGTTTTTT.

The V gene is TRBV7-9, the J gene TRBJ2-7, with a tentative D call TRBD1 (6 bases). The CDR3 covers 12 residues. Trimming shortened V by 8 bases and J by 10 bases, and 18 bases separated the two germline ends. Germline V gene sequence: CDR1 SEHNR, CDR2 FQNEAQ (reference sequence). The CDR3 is CASRSEGHRQYF. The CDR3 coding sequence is TGTGCCAGCCGATCAGAGGGACACCGACAGTACTTC.

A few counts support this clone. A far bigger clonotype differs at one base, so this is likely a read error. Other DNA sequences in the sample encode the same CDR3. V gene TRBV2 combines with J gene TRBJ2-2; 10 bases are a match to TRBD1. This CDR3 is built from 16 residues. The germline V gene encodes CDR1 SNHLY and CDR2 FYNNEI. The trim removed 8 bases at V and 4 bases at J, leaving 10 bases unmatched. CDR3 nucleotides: TGTGCCAGCTCCGGGACAGGGGTCGGGCTCACCGGGGAGCTGTTTTTT. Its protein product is CASSGTGVGLTGELFF.

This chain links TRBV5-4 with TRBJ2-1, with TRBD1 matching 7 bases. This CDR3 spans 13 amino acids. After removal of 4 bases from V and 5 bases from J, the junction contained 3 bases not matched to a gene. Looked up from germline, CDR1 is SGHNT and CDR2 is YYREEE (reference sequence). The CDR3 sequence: CASSGDRNNEQFF. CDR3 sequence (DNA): TGTGCCAGCAGCGGGGACAGAAACAATGAGCAGTTCTTC.

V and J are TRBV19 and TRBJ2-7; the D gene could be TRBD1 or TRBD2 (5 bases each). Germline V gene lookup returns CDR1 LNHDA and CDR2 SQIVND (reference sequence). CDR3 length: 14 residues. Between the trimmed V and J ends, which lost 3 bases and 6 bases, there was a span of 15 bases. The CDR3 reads CASSIGARSGEQYF. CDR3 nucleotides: TGTGCCAGTAGTATCGGGGCCAGAAGTGGCGAGCAGTACTTC.

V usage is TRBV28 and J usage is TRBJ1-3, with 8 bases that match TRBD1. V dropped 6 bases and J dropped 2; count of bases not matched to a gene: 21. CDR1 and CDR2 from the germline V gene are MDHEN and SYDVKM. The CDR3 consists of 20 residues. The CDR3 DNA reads TGTGCCAGCAGACCTTCTCGGGGCAGGGGGCAAGCGGCCCCTGGAAACACCATATATTTT. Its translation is CASRPSRGRGQAAPGNTIYF. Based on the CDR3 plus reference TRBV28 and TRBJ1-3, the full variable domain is DVKVTQSSRYLVKRTGEKVFLECVQDMDHENMFWYRQDPGLGLRLIYFSYDVKMKEKGDIPEGYSVSREKKERFSLILESASTNQTSMYLCASRPSRGRGQAAPGNTIYFGEGSWLTVV.

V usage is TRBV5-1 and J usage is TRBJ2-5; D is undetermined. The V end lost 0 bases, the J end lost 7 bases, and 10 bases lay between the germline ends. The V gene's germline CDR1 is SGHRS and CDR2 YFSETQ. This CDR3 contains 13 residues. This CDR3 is CASSLGTMGTQYF. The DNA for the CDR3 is TGCGCCAGCAGCTTGGGCACGATGGGGACCCAGTACTTC. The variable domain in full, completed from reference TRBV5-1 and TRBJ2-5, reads KAGVTQTPRYLIKTRGQQVTLSCSPISGHRSVSWYQQTPGQGLQFLFEYFSETQRNKGNFPGRFSGRQFSNSRSEMNVSTLELGDSALYLCASSLGTMGTQYFGPGTRLLVL.

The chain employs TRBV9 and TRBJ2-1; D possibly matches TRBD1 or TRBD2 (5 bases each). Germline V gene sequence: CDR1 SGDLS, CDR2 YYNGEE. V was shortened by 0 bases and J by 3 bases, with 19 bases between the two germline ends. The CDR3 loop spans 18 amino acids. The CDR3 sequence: CASSVVPLRGELYNEQFF. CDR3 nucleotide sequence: TGTGCCAGCAGCGTAGTCCCGCTGAGAGGGGAGCTCTACAATGAGCAGTTCTTC.

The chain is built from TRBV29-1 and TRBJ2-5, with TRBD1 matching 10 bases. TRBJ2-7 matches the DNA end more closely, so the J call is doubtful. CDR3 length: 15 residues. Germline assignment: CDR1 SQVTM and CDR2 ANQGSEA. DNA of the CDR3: TGCAGCGTTGAAGTGAGGGACAGGGGTACCTACGAGCAGTACTTC. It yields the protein CSVEVRDRGTYEQYF.

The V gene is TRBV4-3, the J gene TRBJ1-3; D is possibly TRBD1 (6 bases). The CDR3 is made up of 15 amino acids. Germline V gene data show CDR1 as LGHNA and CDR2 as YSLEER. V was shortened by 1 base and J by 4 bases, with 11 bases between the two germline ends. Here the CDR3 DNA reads TGCGCCAGCAGCCAAGCATGGACAGCAGGAAACACCATATATTTT. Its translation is CASSQAWTAGNTIYF.